The source of this TCR beta chain is a study of cytomegalovirus exposure and HLA in healthy donors. General study results and limits: Three chains tied to CMV proved CMV antigen-specific in vitro. Upon later analysis, HLA-associated TCR beta chains proved more clonally expanded than other, equally common chains.

PCR was performed using 60 Vbeta and 13 Jbeta primers. Profiled with immunoSEQ multiplex PCR; TCRdb holds only in-frame clones, not every one. This listing includes 150,000 to 200,000 clones. With regard to this clone: Its antigen is undetermined.

CDR3 length: 16 residues. Germline V lookup: CDR1 SGHRS, CDR2 YFSETQ. Input material: PBMCs. V and J are TRBV5-1 and TRBJ2-5; D possibly corresponds to TRBD2 (6 bases). The J call may be incorrect, as the DNA end agrees better with TRBJ2-7. The origin of this receptor is a man aged 30-40 years in good health and CMV-seronegative. The CDR3 reads CASSLSGDGSSYEQYF. CDR3 DNA sequence: TGCGCCAGCAGCTTGTCCGGTGACGGGAGCTCCTACGAGCAGTACTTC.